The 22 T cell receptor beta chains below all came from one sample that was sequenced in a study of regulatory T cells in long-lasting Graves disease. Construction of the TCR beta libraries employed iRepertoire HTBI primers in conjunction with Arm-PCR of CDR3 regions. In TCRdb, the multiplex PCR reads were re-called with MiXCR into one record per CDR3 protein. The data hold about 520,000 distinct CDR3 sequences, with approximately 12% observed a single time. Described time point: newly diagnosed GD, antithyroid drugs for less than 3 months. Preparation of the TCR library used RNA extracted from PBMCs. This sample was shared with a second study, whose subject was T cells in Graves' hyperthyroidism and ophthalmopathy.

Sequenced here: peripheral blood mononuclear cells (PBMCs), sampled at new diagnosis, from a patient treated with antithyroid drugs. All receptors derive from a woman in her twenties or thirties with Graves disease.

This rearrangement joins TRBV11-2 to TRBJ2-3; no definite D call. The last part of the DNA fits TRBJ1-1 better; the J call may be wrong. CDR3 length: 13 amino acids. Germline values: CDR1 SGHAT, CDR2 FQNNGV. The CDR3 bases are TGTGCCAGCAGCCCTAACAGAGACCTTGAAGCTTTCTTT. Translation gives CASSPNRDLEAFF.

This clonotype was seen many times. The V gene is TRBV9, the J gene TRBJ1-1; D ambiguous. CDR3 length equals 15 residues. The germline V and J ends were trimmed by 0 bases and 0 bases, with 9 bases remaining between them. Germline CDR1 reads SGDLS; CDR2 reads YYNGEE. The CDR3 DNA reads TGTGCCAGCAGCGTAGAAAGCAGTTTGAACACTGAAGCTTTCTTT. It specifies CASSVESSLNTEAFF. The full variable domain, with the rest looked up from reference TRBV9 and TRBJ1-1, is DSGVTQTPKHLITATGQRVTLRCSPRSGDLSVYWYQQSLDQGLQFLIQYYNGEERAKGNILERFSAQQFPDLHSELNLSSLELGDSALYFCASSVESSLNTEAFFGQGTRLTVV.

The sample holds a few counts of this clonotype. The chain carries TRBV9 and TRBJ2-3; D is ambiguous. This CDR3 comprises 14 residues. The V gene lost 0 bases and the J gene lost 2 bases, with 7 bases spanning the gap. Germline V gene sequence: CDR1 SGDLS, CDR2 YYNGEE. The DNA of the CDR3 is TGTGCCAGCAGCGTAGCAGAAATCACAGATACGCAGTATTTT. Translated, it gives CASSVAEITDTQYF.

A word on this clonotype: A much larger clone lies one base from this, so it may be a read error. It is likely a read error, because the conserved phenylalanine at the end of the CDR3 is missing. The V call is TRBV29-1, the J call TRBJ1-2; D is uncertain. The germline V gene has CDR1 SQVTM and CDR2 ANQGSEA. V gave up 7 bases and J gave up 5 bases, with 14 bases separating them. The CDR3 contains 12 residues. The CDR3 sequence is CSALDPGYGYTS. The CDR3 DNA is TGCAGCGCCCTAGACCCGGGTTATGGCTACACCTCC.

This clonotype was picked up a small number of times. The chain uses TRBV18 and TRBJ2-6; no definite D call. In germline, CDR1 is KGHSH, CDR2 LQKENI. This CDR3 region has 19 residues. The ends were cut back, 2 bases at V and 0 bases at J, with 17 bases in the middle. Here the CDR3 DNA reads TGTGCCAGCTCACCAGTGGCTGTCAGTACCTACTCTGGGGCCAACGTCCTGACTTTC. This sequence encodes CASSPVAVSTYSGANVLTF.

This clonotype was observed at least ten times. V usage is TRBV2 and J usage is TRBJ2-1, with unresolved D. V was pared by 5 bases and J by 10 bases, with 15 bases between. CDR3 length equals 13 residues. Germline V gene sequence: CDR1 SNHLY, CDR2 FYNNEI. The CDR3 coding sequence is TGTGCCAGCAGTTTTTCGGGTCAAGGGGAGCAGTTCTTC. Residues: CASSFSGQGEQFF. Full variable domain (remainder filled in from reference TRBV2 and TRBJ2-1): EPEVTQTPSHQVTQMGQEVILRCVPISNHLYFYWYRQILGQKVEFLVSFYNNEISEKSEIFDDQFSVERPDGSNFTLKIRSTKLEDSAMYFCASSFSGQGEQFFGPGTRLTVL.

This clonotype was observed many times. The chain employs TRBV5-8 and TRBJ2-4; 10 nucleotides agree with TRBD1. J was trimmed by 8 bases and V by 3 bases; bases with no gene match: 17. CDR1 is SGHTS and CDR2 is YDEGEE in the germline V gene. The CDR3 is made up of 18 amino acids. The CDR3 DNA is TGTGCCAGCAGCTATTCCAGGTCCGGGACAGGGGAAGCGGACATTCAGTACTTC. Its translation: CASSYSRSGTGEADIQYF.

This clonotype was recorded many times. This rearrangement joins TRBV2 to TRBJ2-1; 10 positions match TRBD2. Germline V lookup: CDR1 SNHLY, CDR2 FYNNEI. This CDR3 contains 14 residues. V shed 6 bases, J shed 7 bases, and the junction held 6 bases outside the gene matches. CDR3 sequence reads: CASRGLAEKNEQFF. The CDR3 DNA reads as TGTGCCAGCAGAGGACTAGCGGAAAAAAATGAGCAGTTCTTC.

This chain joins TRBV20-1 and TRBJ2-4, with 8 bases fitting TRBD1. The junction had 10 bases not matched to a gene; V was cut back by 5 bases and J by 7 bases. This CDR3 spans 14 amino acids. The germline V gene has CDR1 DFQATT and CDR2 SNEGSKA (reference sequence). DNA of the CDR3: TGCAGTGCTCCCGACAGGGGTCATGGGAACATTCAGTACTTC. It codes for CSAPDRGHGNIQYF.

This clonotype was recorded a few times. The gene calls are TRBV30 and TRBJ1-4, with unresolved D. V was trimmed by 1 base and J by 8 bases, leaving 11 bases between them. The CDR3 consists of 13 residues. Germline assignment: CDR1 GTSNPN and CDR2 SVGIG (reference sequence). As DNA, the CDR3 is TGTGCCTGGAGTGCGAGGTTCGGCGAAAAACTGTTTTTT. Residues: CAWSARFGEKLFF.

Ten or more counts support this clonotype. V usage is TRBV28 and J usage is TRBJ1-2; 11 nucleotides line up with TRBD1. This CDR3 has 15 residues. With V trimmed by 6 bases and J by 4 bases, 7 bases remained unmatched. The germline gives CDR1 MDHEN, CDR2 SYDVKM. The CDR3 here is CASSPGQGASYGYTF. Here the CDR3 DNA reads TGTGCCAGCAGCCCCGGACAGGGGGCTAGCTATGGCTACACCTTC.

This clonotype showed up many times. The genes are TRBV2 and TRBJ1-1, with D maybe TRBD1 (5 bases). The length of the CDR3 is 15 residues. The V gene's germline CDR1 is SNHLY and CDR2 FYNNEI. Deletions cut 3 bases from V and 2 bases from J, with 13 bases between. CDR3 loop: CASSDRAGLNTEAFF. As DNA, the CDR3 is TGTGCCAGCAGTGATAGGGCAGGGCTCAACACTGAAGCTTTCTTT.

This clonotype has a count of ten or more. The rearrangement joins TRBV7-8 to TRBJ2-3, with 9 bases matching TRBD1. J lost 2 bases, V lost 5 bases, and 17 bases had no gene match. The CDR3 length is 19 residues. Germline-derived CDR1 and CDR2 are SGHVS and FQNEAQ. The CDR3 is CASSLTRTGAAPSTDTQYF. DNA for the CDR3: TGTGCCAGCAGCCTCACCCGGACAGGGGCCGCCCCTTCCACAGATACGCAGTATTTT.

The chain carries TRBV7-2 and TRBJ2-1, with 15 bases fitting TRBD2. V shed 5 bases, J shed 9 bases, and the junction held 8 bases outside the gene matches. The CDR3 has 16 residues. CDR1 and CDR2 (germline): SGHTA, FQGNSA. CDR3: CASSKGLAGGQVEQFF. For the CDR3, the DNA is TGTGCCAGCAGCAAAGGACTAGCGGGAGGGCAGGTTGAGCAGTTCTTC.

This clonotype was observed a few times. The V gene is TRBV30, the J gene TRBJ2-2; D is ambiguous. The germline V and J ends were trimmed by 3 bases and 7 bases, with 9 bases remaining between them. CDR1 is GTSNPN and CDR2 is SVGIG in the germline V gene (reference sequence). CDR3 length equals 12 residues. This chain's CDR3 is CAWRGIYGELFF. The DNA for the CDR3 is TGTGCCTGGAGGGGAATTTACGGGGAGCTGTTTTTT.

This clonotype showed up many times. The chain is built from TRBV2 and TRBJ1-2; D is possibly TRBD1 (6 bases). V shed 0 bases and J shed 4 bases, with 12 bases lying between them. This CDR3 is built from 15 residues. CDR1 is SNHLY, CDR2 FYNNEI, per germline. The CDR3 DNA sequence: TGTGCCAGCAGTGAAGCCGGGGGGACACTCTATGGCTACACCTTC. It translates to CASSEAGGTLYGYTF. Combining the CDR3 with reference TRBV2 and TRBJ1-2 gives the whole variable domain EPEVTQTPSHQVTQMGQEVILRCVPISNHLYFYWYRQILGQKVEFLVSFYNNEISEKSEIFDDQFSVERPDGSNFTLKIRSTKLEDSAMYFCASSEAGGTLYGYTFGSGTRLTVV.

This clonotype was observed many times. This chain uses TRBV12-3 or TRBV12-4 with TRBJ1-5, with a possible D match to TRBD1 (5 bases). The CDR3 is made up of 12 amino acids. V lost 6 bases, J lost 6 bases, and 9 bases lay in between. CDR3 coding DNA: TGTGCCAGCAGAGGGGAGGCTCAGCCCCAGCATTTT. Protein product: CASRGEAQPQHF.

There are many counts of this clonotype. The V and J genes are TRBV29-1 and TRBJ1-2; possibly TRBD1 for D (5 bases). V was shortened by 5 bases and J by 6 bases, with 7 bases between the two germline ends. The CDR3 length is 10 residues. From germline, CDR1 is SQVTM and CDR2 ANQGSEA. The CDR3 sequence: CSVSGDGYTF. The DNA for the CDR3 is TGCAGCGTTTCGGGGGATGGCTACACCTTC.

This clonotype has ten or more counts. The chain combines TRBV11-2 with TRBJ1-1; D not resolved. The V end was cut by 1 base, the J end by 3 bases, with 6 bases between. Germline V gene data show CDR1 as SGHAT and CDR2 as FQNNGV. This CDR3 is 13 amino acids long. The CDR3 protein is CASSLVWDTEAFF. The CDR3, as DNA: TGTGCCAGCAGCTTAGTTTGGGACACTGAAGCTTTCTTT.

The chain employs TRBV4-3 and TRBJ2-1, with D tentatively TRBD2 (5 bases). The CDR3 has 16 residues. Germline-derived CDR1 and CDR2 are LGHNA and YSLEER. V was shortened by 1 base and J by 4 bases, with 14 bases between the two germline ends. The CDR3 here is CASSQGRLLDYNEQFF. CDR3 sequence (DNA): TGCGCCAGCAGCCAAGGACGATTACTAGATTACAATGAGCAGTTCTTC.

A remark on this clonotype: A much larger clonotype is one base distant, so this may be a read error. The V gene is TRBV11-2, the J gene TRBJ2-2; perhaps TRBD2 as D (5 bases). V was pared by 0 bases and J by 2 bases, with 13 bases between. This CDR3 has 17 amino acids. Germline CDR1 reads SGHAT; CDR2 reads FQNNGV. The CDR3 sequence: CASSLDDLGVNTGELFF. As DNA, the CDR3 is TGTGCCAGCAGCTTAGACGATCTGGGAGTTAACACCGGGGAGCTGTTTTTT. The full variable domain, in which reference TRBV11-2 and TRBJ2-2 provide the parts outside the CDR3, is EAGVAQSPRYKIIEKRQSVAFWCNPISGHATLYWYQQILGQGPKLLIQFQNNGVVDDSQLPKDRFSAERLKGVDSTLKIQPAKLEDSAVYLCASSLDDLGVNTGELFFGEGSRLTVL.

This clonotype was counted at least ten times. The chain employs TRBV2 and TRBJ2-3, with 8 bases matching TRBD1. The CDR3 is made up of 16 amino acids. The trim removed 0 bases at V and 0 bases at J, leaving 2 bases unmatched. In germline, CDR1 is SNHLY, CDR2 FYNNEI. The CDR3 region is CASSEAGDRSTDTQYF. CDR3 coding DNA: TGTGCCAGCAGTGAAGCAGGGGACAGGAGCACAGATACGCAGTATTTT. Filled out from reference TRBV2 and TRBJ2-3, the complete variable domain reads EPEVTQTPSHQVTQMGQEVILRCVPISNHLYFYWYRQILGQKVEFLVSFYNNEISEKSEIFDDQFSVERPDGSNFTLKIRSTKLEDSAMYFCASSEAGDRSTDTQYFGPGTRLTVL.